These 21 T cell receptor beta chains were sequenced from one sample in a study of T cells in localized non-small cell lung cancer. Assay: immunoSEQ multiplex PCR; the TCRdb copy retains only in-frame clones and omits some. The table shows about 64,000 clones, with roughly 80% occurring only once. Sample: PBMCs, taken before any cancer treatment. Receptors originate from a man between 40 and 69 years old with stage II lung adenocarcinoma.

A few counts support this clone. The J gene is TRBJ2-7, the V gene TRBV9, with 8 bases aligning to TRBD2. Germline V gives CDR1 SGDLS, CDR2 YYNGEE. V gave up 0 bases and J gave up 0 bases; unmatched junction bases: 2. This CDR3 comprises 15 residues. The CDR3 DNA reads as TGTGCCAGCAGCGTAGCGGGAGGGAGCTCCTACGAGCAGTACTTC. Residues: CASSVAGGSSYEQYF.

The rearrangement joins TRBV10-3 to TRBJ2-2; perhaps TRBD1 as D (5 bases). This CDR3 is built from 13 residues. The germline V gene encodes CDR1 ENHRY and CDR2 SYGVKD. Trimming took 6 bases from V and 1 from J, leaving 6 bases between them. This CDR3 is CAIRTVNTGELFF. The CDR3 DNA sequence: TGTGCCATCAGGACAGTGAACACCGGGGAGCTGTTTTTT.

The genes are TRBV7-3 and TRBJ2-1, with 7 bases aligning to TRBD1. The CDR3 contains 13 residues. The V segment lost 5 bases and the J segment 6 bases; nucleotides outside the gene matches: 4. Germline V gives CDR1 SGHTA, CDR2 FQGTGA. The CDR3 protein is CASSETGTNEQFF. DNA of the CDR3: TGTGCCAGCAGCGAGACAGGGACCAATGAGCAGTTCTTC.

V usage is TRBV11-2 and J usage is TRBJ1-1; D remains ambiguous. The CDR3 has 20 residues. The germline V and J ends were trimmed by 0 bases and 0 bases, with 23 bases remaining between them. Germline lookup yields CDR1 SGHAT and CDR2 FQNNGV. CDR3 residues: CASSLEISELPLNMNTEAFF. The CDR3 region has the DNA TGTGCCAGCAGCTTAGAGATATCGGAACTTCCCCTTAATATGAACACTGAAGCTTTCTTT.

This chain connects TRBV5-5 to TRBJ1-2; D is unresolved. CDR3 length: 13 amino acids. The V and J ends lost 0 bases and 5 bases respectively, with 8 bases between them. The germline gives CDR1 SGHKS, CDR2 YYEKEE (reference sequence). In DNA form, the CDR3 reads TGTGCCAGCAGCTTGGCCGGCTTTTATGGCTACACCTTC. This codes for CASSLAGFYGYTF. Full variable domain (rest looked up from reference TRBV5-5 and TRBJ1-2): DAGVTQSPTHLIKTRGQQVTLRCSPISGHKSVSWYQQVLGQGPQFIFQYYEKEERGRGNFPDRFSARQFPNYSSELNVNALLLGDSALYLCASSLAGFYGYTFGSGTRLTVV.

This sequence joins TRBV7-2 and TRBJ2-7, with D perhaps matching TRBD1 (5 bases). The germline CDR1 and CDR2 sequences are SGHTA and FQGNSA. This CDR3 comprises 14 residues. V was clipped by 1 base and J by 3 bases, with 10 bases between them. The CDR3 DNA follows: TGTGCCAGCAGCTTAGTTACAGGCGGCTACGAGCAGTACTTC. Amino acid sequence: CASSLVTGGYEQYF. Complete variable domain (other parts from reference TRBV7-2 and TRBJ2-7): GAGVSQSPSNKVTEKGKDVELRCDPISGHTALYWYRQSLGQGLEFLIYFQGNSAPDKSGLPSDRFSAERTGGSVSTLTIQRTQQEDSAVYLCASSLVTGGYEQYFGPGTRLTVT.

The chain combines TRBV2 with TRBJ1-5; D gene ambiguous. The CDR3 loop spans 15 amino acids. Trimming took off 1 base at V and 0 bases at J, with 7 bases between the two ends. CDR1 SNHLY and CDR2 FYNNEI come from the germline V gene. The CDR3 sequence is CASSEGQISNQPQHF. CDR3 nucleotides: TGTGCCAGCAGTGAAGGTCAGATTAGCAATCAGCCCCAGCATTTT.

This clone has only a few counts. The J gene is TRBJ1-5, the V gene TRBV30, with unresolved D. Germline V CDR1 and CDR2: GTSNPN, SVGIG (reference sequence). V was trimmed by 4 bases and J by 3 bases, leaving 10 bases between them. This CDR3 region has 13 residues. In nucleotides, the CDR3 is TGTGCCTGGACCGACAATCCCAATCAGCCCCAGCATTTT. Amino acids: CAWTDNPNQPQHF.

V and J are TRBV4-3 and TRBJ2-7, with 7 bases matching TRBD1. There are 15 residues in the CDR3. The germline CDR1 and CDR2 sequences are LGHNA and YSLEER. Trimming took 2 bases from V and 0 from J; bases not matched to a gene: 4. CDR3 sequence (DNA): TGCGCCAGCAGCCAACGGGCAGGGGGCTCCTACGAGCAGTACTTC. Amino acid sequence: CASSQRAGGSYEQYF.

This rearrangement joins TRBV27 to TRBJ2-3, with D perhaps assigned TRBD1 or TRBD2 (5 bases each). Germline CDR1 MNHEY, CDR2 SMNVEV (reference sequence). The CDR3 is 14 amino acids. V shed 6 bases and J shed 6 bases, with 16 bases lying between them. The CDR3 bases are TGTGCCAGCAGATCCGGGACCAAGGTGGATACGCAGTATTTT. Encoded protein: CASRSGTKVDTQYF.

The chain has TRBV2 and TRBJ2-1; 8 bases fit TRBD1. This CDR3 is built from 16 residues. The trim removed 3 bases at V and 4 bases at J, leaving 8 bases unmatched. Germline CDR1 and CDR2: SNHLY and FYNNEI. The CDR3 DNA follows: TGTGCCAGCAGTGATAGCAGGGGGCGATCGTACAATGAGCAGTTCTTC. It translates to CASSDSRGRSYNEQFF.

This chain connects TRBV30 to TRBJ1-1; D call uncertain. Trimming left V 5 bases short and J 8 bases short, with 12 bases between. The length of the CDR3 is 11 residues. Germline CDR1 is GTSNPN and CDR2 is SVGIG (reference sequence). In nucleotides, the CDR3 is TGTGCCTGGGAGGGAGTTGGAGAAGCTTTCTTT. This translates into CAWEGVGEAFF.

The DNA of the CDR3 is TGTGCCAGCAGCTTCGGAGAGACCCAGTACTTC. Protein: CASSFGETQYF. V gene TRBV11-3 combines with J gene TRBJ2-5; D not certain. Germline-derived CDR1 and CDR2 are SGHNT and YENEEA. Trimming cost V 3 bases and J 4 bases, with 3 bases left between them. The CDR3 is made up of 11 amino acids.

The chain carries TRBV11-3 and TRBJ1-4; TRBD1 is a possible D gene (6 bases). V lost 5 bases and J lost 3, with 19 bases in between. Germline V gives CDR1 SGHNT, CDR2 YENEEA. The CDR3 extends over 17 amino acids. The CDR3: CASSASARDNSNEKLFF. Here the CDR3 DNA reads TGTGCCAGCAGCGCCTCCGCAAGGGACAACTCTAATGAAAAACTGTTTTTT.

This sequence joins TRBV11-2 and TRBJ2-5; perhaps D is TRBD1 or TRBD2 (5 bases each). The CDR3 runs to 14 residues. Germline CDR1 and CDR2: SGHAT and FQNNGV. The germline V and J ends were trimmed by 5 bases and 1 base, with 11 bases remaining between them. CDR3 sequence: CASSGRRGQETQYF. CDR3 bases: TGTGCCAGCAGCGGGAGAAGGGGCCAAGAGACCCAGTACTTC.

V is TRBV5-1 and J is TRBJ1-3; D is perhaps TRBD1 (5 bases). V lost 4 bases and J lost 0, with 5 bases in between. The CDR3 is 13 residues long. Germline V gene sequence: CDR1 SGHRS, CDR2 YFSETQ. CDR3 loop: CASSGGSGNTIYF. The CDR3 nucleotides are TGCGCCAGCAGCGGGGGCTCTGGAAACACCATATATTTT. The whole variable domain, filled in from reference TRBV5-1 and TRBJ1-3, reads KAGVTQTPRYLIKTRGQQVTLSCSPISGHRSVSWYQQTPGQGLQFLFEYFSETQRNKGNFPGRFSGRQFSNSRSEMNVSTLELGDSALYLCASSGGSGNTIYFGEGSWLTVV.

By share, this clone ranks as medium-sized (0.01 to 0.1%). The J gene is TRBJ1-5, the V gene TRBV7-2; no clear D. The CDR3 is 13 amino acids. V lost 4 bases and J 4 bases, leaving 8 bases between the germline ends. In germline, CDR1 is SGHTA, CDR2 FQGNSA. The CDR3 DNA reads TGTGCCAGCAGCTCGGAACAAAATCAGCCCCAGCATTTT. Amino acids: CASSSEQNQPQHF.

The chain has TRBV7-3 and TRBJ2-3; weak D call: TRBD1 (5 bases). The V end was cut by 1 base, the J end by 0 bases, with 11 bases between. CDR1 and CDR2 (germline): SGHTA, FQGTGA. The CDR3 consists of 16 residues. The chain's CDR3 is CASSLKDSSSTDTQYF. In DNA, the CDR3 is TGTGCCAGCAGCTTAAAAGACAGCTCTAGCACAGATACGCAGTATTTT.

V gene TRBV5-1 combines with J gene TRBJ1-1, with unresolved D. Germline V gene lookup returns CDR1 SGHRS and CDR2 YFSETQ. V dropped 6 bases and J dropped 2 bases, with 11 bases sitting between them. The CDR3 is made up of 13 amino acids. The CDR3 is CASNAGINTEAFF. As DNA, the CDR3 is TGCGCCAGCAACGCCGGGATAAACACTGAAGCTTTCTTT.

The chain recombines TRBV19 with TRBJ1-2, with a weak D call TRBD1 (5 bases). This CDR3 has 14 amino acids. The germline V gene encodes CDR1 LNHDA and CDR2 SQIVND (reference sequence). Trimming pared 5 bases from V and 6 bases from J, leaving 16 bases between. Written as DNA, the CDR3 is TGTGCCAGTAGTCCGGGGCGGCCAGCCCATGGCTACACCTTC. Translation: CASSPGRPAHGYTF.

V is TRBV7-2 and J is TRBJ2-3, with D maybe TRBD2 (5 bases). Per the germline V gene, CDR1 is SGHTA and CDR2 is FQGNSA. The length of the CDR3 is 13 residues. V was clipped by 5 bases and J by 4 bases, with 10 bases between them. The CDR3 loop is CASSRLTADTQYF. In DNA, the CDR3 is TGTGCCAGCAGCAGACTAACCGCAGATACGCAGTATTTT.